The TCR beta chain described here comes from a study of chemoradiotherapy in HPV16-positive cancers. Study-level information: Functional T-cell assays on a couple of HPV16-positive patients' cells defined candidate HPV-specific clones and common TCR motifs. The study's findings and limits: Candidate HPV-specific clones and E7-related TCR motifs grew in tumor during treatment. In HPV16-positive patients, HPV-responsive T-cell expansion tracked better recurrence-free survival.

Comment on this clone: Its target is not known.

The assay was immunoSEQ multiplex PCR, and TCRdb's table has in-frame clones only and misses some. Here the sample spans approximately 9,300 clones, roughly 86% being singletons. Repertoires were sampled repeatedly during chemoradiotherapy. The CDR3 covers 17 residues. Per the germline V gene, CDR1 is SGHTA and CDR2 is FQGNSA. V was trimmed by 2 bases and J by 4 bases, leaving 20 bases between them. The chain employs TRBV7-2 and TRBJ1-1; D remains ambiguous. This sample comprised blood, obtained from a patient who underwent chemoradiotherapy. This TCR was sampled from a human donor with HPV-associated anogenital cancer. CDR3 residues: CASSLKVGGSWGTEAFF. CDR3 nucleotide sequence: TGTGCCAGCAGCTTAAAAGTAGGAGGGTCATGGGGCACTGAAGCTTTCTTT.